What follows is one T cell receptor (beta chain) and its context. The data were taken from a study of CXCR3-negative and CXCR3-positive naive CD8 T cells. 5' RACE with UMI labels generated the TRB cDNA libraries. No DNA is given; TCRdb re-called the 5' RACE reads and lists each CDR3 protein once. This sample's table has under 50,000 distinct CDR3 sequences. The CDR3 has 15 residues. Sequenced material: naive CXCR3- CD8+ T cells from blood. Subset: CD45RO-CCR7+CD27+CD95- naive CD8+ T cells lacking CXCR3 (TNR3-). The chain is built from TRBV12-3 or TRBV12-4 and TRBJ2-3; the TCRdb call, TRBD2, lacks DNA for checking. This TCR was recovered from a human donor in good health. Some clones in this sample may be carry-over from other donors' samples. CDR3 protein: CASSFAGPSTDTQYF.